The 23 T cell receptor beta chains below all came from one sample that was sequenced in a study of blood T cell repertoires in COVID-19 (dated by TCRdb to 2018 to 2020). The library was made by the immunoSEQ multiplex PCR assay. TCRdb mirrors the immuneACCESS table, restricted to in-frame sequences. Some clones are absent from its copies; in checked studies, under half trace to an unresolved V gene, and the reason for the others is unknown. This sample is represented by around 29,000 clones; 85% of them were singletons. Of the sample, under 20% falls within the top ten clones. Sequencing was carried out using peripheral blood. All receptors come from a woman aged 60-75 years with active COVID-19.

The CDR3 region is CAWSVHRSNYGYTF. CDR3 nucleotides: TGTGCCTGGAGTGTACATCGGAGCAACTATGGCTACACCTTC. The chain has TRBV30 and TRBJ1-2; D is unclear. V shed 0 bases and J shed 2 bases, with 10 bases lying between them. CDR3 length: 14 residues. CDR1 and CDR2 (germline): GTSNPN, SVGIG (reference sequence).

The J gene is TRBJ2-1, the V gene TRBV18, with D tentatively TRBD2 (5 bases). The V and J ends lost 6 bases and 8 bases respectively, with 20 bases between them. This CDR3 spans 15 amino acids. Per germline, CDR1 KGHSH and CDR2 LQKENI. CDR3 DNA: TGTGCCAGCTCCCTAAATCGGGTCGGAGGCGATGAGCAGTTCTTC. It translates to CASSLNRVGGDEQFF.

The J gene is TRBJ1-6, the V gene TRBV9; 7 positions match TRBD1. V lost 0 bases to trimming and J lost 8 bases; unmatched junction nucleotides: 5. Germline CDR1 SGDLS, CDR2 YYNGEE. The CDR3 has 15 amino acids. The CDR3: CASSVVPGGDSPLHF. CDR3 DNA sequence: TGTGCCAGCAGCGTAGTGCCAGGGGGAGATTCACCCCTCCACTTT.

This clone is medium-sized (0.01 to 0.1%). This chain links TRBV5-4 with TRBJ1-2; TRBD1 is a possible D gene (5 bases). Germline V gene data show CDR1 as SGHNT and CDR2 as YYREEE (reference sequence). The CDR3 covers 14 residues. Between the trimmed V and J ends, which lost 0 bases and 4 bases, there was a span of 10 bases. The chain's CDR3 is CASSLAGSAYGYTF. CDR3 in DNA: TGTGCCAGCAGCTTGGCAGGGTCTGCCTATGGCTACACCTTC.

CDR3 sequence reads: CASSIDLAGSTDTQYF. In DNA form, the CDR3 reads TGTGCCAGTAGTATAGATCTAGCGGGAAGCACAGATACGCAGTATTTT. The V call is TRBV19, the J call TRBJ2-3, with TRBD2 matching over 9 bases. The CDR3 contains 16 residues. V lost 0 bases to trimming and J lost 0 bases; unmatched junction nucleotides: 1. The germline V gene encodes CDR1 LNHDA and CDR2 SQIVND (reference sequence).

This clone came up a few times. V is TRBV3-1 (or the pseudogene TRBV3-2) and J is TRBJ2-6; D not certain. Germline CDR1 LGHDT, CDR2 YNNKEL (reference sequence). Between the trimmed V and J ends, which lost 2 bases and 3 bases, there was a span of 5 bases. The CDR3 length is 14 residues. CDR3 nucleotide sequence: TGTGCCAGCAGCCAAACTGGTGGGGCCAACGTCCTGACTTTC. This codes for CASSQTGGANVLTF.

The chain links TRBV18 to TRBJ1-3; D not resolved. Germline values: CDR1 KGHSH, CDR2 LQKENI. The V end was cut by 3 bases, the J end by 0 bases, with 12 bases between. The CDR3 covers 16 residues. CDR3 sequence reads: CASSPRVPNSGNTIYF. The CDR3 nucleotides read TGTGCCAGCTCACCCCGGGTCCCAAACTCTGGAAACACCATATATTTT.

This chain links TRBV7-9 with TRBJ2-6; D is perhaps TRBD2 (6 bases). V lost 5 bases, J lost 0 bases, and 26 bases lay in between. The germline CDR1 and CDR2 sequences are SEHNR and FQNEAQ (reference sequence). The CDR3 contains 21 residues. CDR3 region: CASSRVRRGAVLFSGANVLTF. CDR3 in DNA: TGTGCCAGCAGCAGGGTGCGGCGCGGGGCCGTCCTTTTCTCTGGGGCCAACGTCCTGACTTTC.

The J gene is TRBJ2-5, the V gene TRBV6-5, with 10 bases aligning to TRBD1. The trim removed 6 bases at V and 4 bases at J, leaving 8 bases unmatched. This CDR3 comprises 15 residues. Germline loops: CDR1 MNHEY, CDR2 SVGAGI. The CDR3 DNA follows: TGTGCCAGCAGGGGTTGGGACAGGGGAGGAGAGACCCAGTACTTC. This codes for CASRGWDRGGETQYF.

Here the CDR3 DNA reads TGTGCCAGCCGGGTGTTGGCGGGCGGCTACACCTTC. Encoded protein: CASRVLAGGYTF. The chain is built from TRBV28 and TRBJ1-2; D remains unclear. The CDR3 runs to 12 residues. Trimming removed 8 bases from V and 8 bases from J, with 15 bases in between. Germline V gene sequence: CDR1 MDHEN, CDR2 SYDVKM.

CDR3: CASSQADRGQGYTF. The CDR3 coding sequence is TGTGCCAGCAGCCAAGCGGACAGGGGACAAGGCTACACCTTC. V is TRBV3-1 (or the pseudogene TRBV3-2) and J is TRBJ1-2, with TRBD1 identical over 9 bases. Germline V gene lookup returns CDR1 LGHDT and CDR2 YNNKEL (reference sequence). Trimming removed 1 base from V and 8 bases from J; junction bases left unmatched: 5. CDR3 length: 14 residues.

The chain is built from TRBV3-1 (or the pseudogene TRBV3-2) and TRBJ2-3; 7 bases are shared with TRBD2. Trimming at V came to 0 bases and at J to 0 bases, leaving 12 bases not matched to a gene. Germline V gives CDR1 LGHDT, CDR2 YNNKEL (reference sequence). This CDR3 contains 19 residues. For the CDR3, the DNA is TGTGCCAGCAGCCAAGATATTGTGCTAGCGGACTCTAGCACAGATACGCAGTATTTT. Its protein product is CASSQDIVLADSSTDTQYF.

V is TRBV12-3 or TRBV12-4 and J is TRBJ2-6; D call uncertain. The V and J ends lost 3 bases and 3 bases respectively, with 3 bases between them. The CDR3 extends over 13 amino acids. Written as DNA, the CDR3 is TGTGCCAGCAGTTTTAGTGGGGCCAACGTCCTGACTTTC. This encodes CASSFSGANVLTF.

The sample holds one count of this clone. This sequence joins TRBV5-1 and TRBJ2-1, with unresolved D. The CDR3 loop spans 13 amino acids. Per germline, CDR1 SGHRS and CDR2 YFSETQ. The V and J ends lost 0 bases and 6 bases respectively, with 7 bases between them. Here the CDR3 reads CASSLVVGNEQFF. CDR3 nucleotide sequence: TGCGCCAGCAGCTTGGTAGTCGGCAATGAGCAGTTCTTC.

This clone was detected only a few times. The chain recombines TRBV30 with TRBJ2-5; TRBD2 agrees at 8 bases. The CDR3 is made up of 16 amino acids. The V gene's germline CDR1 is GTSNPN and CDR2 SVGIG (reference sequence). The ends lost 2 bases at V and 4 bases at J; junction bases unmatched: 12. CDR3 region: CAWSTHQRESLETQYF. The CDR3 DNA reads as TGTGCCTGGAGTACCCACCAGCGGGAGTCTTTAGAGACCCAGTACTTC.

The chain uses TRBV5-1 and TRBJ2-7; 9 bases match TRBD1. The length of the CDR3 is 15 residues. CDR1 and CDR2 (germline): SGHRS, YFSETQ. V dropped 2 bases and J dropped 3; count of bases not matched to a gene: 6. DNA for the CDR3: TGCGCCAGCAGCTTACCGGGACAGGGCGTCTACGAGCAGTACTTC. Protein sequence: CASSLPGQGVYEQYF.

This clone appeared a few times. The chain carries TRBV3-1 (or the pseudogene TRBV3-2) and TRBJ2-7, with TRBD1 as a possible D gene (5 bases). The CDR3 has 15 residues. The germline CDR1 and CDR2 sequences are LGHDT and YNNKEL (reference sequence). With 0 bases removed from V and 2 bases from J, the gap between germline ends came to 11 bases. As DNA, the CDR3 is TGTGCCAGCAGCCAAGATAGGAGACAGACCTACGAGCAGTACTTC. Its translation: CASSQDRRQTYEQYF.

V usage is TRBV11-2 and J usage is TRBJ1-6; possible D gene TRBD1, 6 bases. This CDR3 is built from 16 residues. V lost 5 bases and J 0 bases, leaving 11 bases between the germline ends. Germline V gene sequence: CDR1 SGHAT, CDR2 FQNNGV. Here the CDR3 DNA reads TGTGCCAGCAGCGGGCAGGGGAGCTCCTATAATTCACCCCTCCACTTT. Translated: CASSGQGSSYNSPLHF.

CDR3 residues: CASSSPGTGFEEQYF. The CDR3 region has the DNA TGCGCCAGCAGCTCCCCCGGGACAGGTTTTGAAGAGCAGTACTTC. The rearrangement joins TRBV4-1 to TRBJ2-7; TRBD1 matches 8 bases. Trimming took 5 bases from V and 7 from J; bases not matched to a gene: 13. CDR3 length: 15 amino acids. Germline CDR1 reads MGHRA; CDR2 reads YSYEKL.

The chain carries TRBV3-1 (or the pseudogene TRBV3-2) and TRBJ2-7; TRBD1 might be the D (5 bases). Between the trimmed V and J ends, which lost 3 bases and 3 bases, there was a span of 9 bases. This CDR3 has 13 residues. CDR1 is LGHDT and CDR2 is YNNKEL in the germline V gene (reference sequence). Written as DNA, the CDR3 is TGTGCCAGCAGCCAGGGGCAGGGCTACGAGCAGTACTTC. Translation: CASSQGQGYEQYF.

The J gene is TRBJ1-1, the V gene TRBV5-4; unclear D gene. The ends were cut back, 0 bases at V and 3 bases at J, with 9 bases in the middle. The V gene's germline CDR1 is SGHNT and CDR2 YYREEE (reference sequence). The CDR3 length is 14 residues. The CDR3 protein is CASSLVNGDTEAFF. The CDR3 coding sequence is TGTGCCAGCAGCTTGGTGAACGGGGACACTGAAGCTTTCTTT. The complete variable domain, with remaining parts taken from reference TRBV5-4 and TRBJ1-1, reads ETGVTQSPTHLIKTRGQQVTLRCSSQSGHNTVSWYQQALGQGPQFIFQYYREEENGRGNFPPRFSGLQFPNYSSELNVNALELDDSALYLCASSLVNGDTEAFFGQGTRLTVV.

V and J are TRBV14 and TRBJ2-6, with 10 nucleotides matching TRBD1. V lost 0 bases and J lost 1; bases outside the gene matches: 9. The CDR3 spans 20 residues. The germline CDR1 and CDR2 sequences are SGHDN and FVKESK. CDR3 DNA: TGTGCCAGCAGCCAAGAGGGTTTCGGACAGGGGGGTTCTGGGGCCAACGTCCTGACTTTC. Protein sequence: CASSQEGFGQGGSGANVLTF.

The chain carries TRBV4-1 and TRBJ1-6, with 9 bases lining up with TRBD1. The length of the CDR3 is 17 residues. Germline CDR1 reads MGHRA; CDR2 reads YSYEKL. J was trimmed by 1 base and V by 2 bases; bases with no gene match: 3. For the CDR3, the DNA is TGCGCCAGCAGCCAAACAGGGGGCTGGTCCTATAATTCACCCCTCCACTTT. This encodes CASSQTGGWSYNSPLHF.